These 14 T cell receptor beta chains originate from one sample sequenced in a study of T-cell memory formation after mild COVID-19. TCRdb reanalysed the 5' RACE reads using MiXCR and keeps one entry per CDR3 protein. The sample yields around 150,000 distinct CDR3 sequences, about 9.9% seen once. Sequenced material: PBMCs or a T cell subset sorted from them (not recorded which). The receptors stem from a man aged 18 to 30 who had mild COVID-19 (a few samples of this study predate the infection). Cell type and time point are not known.

The V gene is TRBV12-3 or TRBV12-4, the J gene TRBJ2-7; 7 bases are a match to TRBD1. This CDR3 is 13 amino acids long. The trim removed 6 bases at V and 6 bases at J, leaving 8 bases unmatched. The CDR3 loop is CASSPTTGVEQYV. Here the CDR3 DNA reads TGTGCCAGCAGCCCCACCACAGGGGTCGAGCAGTACGTC.

This clonotype has a count of ten or more. The V call is TRBV12-3 or TRBV12-4, the J call TRBJ2-1; D may be TRBD2 (5 bases). The CDR3 length is 14 residues. V lost 6 bases, J lost 4 bases, and 13 bases lay in between. CDR3 in amino acids: CASSYSPGYNEQFF. Written as DNA, the CDR3 is TGTGCCAGCAGCTACTCCCCGGGGTACAATGAGCAGTTCTTC.

This clonotype was counted between two and nine times. The rearrangement joins TRBV5-1 to TRBJ1-1; the D is unclear. This CDR3 is 14 amino acids long. V was pared by 0 bases and J by 7 bases, with 13 bases between. CDR1 is SGHRS and CDR2 is YFSETQ in the germline V gene. The CDR3: CASSLASTSREAFF. CDR3 coding DNA: TGCGCCAGCAGCTTGGCGTCGACCTCTCGTGAAGCTTTCTTT.

The sample holds a few counts of this clonotype. The rearrangement links TRBV7-6 to TRBJ2-1, with 10 bases lining up with TRBD2. The CDR3 has 20 residues. The V and J ends lost 3 bases and 4 bases, in that order; junction bases with no gene match: 18. The germline gives CDR1 SGHVS, CDR2 FNYEAQ. The chain's CDR3 is CASSLRVALAGMGLYNEQFF. CDR3 nucleotide sequence: TGTGCCAGCAGCTTGAGAGTAGCACTAGCGGGGATGGGTCTTTACAATGAGCAGTTCTTC.

The gene calls are TRBV20-1 and TRBJ1-2, with D perhaps matching TRBD1 (6 bases). Germline loops: CDR1 DFQATT, CDR2 SNEGSKA (reference sequence). CDR3 length equals 13 residues. Trimming shortened V by 3 bases and J by 8 bases, and 16 bases separated the two germline ends. The CDR3 nucleotides are TGCAGTGCTAGGACCGGACAGCTTAGAGGCTACACCTTC. It specifies CSARTGQLRGYTF.

This clonotype was observed many times. The CDR3 is CSALTRTDTQYF. Written as DNA, the CDR3 is TGCAGTGCCCTTACCCGGACAGATACGCAGTATTTT. This chain connects TRBV20-1 to TRBJ2-3; D remains ambiguous. V was shortened by 6 bases and J by 3 bases, with 10 bases between the two germline ends. The CDR3 loop spans 12 amino acids. CDR1 DFQATT and CDR2 SNEGSKA come from the germline V gene (reference sequence).

The chain couples TRBV6-5 to TRBJ1-1; D might be TRBD1 (6 bases). Germline CDR1 reads MNHEY; CDR2 reads SVGAGI. This CDR3 has 14 residues. V shed 4 bases and J shed 4 bases, with 13 bases lying between them. The CDR3 sequence: CASSFDRLGTEAFF. The CDR3, as DNA: TGTGCCAGCAGTTTTGACAGGTTAGGCACTGAAGCTTTCTTT.

Only a few counts were recorded for this clonotype. The rearrangement links TRBV5-1 to TRBJ2-1; D gene unclear. V shed 2 bases and J shed 7 bases, with 7 bases lying between them. CDR3 length: 12 amino acids. The germline gives CDR1 SGHRS, CDR2 YFSETQ. In nucleotides, the CDR3 is TGCGCCAGCAGCTTTGACCGAAATGAGCAGTTCTTC. Translated, it gives CASSFDRNEQFF. Combining the CDR3 with reference TRBV5-1 and TRBJ2-1 gives the whole variable domain KAGVTQTPRYLIKTRGQQVTLSCSPISGHRSVSWYQQTPGQGLQFLFEYFSETQRNKGNFPGRFSGRQFSNSRSEMNVSTLELGDSALYLCASSFDRNEQFFGPGTRLTVL.

This clonotype was recorded once. This rearrangement joins TRBV6-2 or TRBV6-3 to TRBJ2-1, with TRBD2 matching 7 bases. This CDR3 is built from 14 residues. V was clipped by 10 bases and J by 4 bases; unmatched bases: 10. The germline CDR1 and CDR2 sequences are MNHEY and SVGEGT. The CDR3 reads CATRPSGNYNEQFF. The CDR3 region has the DNA TGTGCCACCCGGCCTAGCGGAAATTACAATGAGCAGTTCTTC.

This chain joins TRBV2 and TRBJ2-1; D perhaps matches TRBD2 (5 bases). The CDR3 extends over 14 amino acids. V was trimmed by 4 bases and J by 1 base, leaving 8 bases between them. CDR1 SNHLY and CDR2 FYNNEI come from the germline V gene. The DNA of the CDR3 is TGTGCCAGCAGTGTGATAGCGTCCTACAATGAGCAGTTCTTC. This translates into CASSVIASYNEQFF.

The V gene is TRBV5-6, the J gene TRBJ2-4; perhaps TRBD1 as D (5 bases). The CDR3 contains 12 residues. V lost 3 bases, J lost 7 bases, and 8 bases lay in between. Germline CDR1 SGHDT, CDR2 YYEEEE. The CDR3: CASSSTVNIQYF. The CDR3 region has the DNA TGTGCCAGCAGCTCGACAGTGAACATTCAGTACTTC.

The table lists this clonotype with a few counts. The V call is TRBV5-6, the J call TRBJ2-7; D is possibly TRBD2 (7 bases). The CDR3 runs to 15 residues. Germline lookup yields CDR1 SGHDT and CDR2 YYEEEE. With 1 base removed from V and 2 bases from J, the gap between germline ends came to 13 bases. The CDR3 is CASSLLRGRPYEQYV. The CDR3 bases are TGTGCCAGCAGCTTGTTGCGGGGGCGGCCCTACGAGCAGTACGTC.

This chain uses TRBV12-3 or TRBV12-4 with TRBJ1-3; D gene unclear. The V end was cut by 6 bases, the J end by 3 bases, with 9 bases between. The CDR3 totals 13 residues. The CDR3 reads CASSSAFGNTIYF. Here the CDR3 DNA reads TGTGCCAGCAGCTCTGCGTTTGGAAACACCATATATTTT.

The chain employs TRBV7-9 and TRBJ1-4; no reliable D call. This CDR3 is built from 15 residues. The germline V gene encodes CDR1 SEHNR and CDR2 FQNEAQ (reference sequence). V lost 1 base, J lost 1 base, and 7 bases lay in between. CDR3 sequence: CASSLGRVTNEKLFF. DNA for the CDR3: TGTGCCAGCAGCTTAGGCAGAGTAACTAATGAAAAACTGTTTTTT.